These T cell receptor beta chains were read from a single sample in a study of blood T cells in healthy people across ages. One entry per CDR3 protein, called by TCRdb with MiXCR from the 5' RACE reads. The sample gives 800,000 to 1,300,000 distinct CDR3 sequences, 25% of which show up once; around 0.75% is in the top ten. These data were also reused for a study on T cells of mothers and their children.

The sample taken for sequencing was blood. These TCRs come from a girl aged 2 to 10 in good health. The CDR3 runs from the conserved cysteine through the conserved F or W. D genes are given only for firm matches. Expanded clones are given a class, and other clones once, few, many or no size at all.

abundance	j_gene	v_gene	d_gene	CDR3nt	CDR3aa
NA	TRBJ1-4	TRBV4-1	NA	TGCGCCAGCAGCCAAGAATTCGCGGACAGTCATGAAAAACTGTTTTTT	CASSQEFADSHEKLFF
few	TRBJ2-1	TRBV7-9	TRBD2	TGTGCCAGCAGCTTCCCCCCTAGCGGGACCGAAGAGTTCTTC	CASSFPPSGTEEFF
NA	TRBJ2-1	TRBV12-3/TRBV12-4	NA	TGTGCCAGCAGCCAAACGACGGGATACAATGAGCAGTTCTTC	CASSQTTGYNEQFF
few	TRBJ2-3	TRBV6-1	TRBD2	TGTGCCAGCAGGCGGTATACAAGACTAGCGGGAGGAGTAGATACGCAGTATTTT	CASRRYTRLAGGVDTQYF
few	TRBJ1-5	TRBV12-3/TRBV12-4	NA	TGTGCCAGCAGTACCCGGGCCCTTAATCAGCCCCAGCATTTT	CASSTRALNQPQHF
NA	TRBJ1-1	TRBV29-1	TRBD1	TGCAGCGTAAAGACAGGGTACACTGAAGCTTTCTTT	CSVKTGYTEAFF
few	TRBJ2-5	TRBV2	NA	TGTGCCAGCAGTGGGGCAGCACAAGAGACCCAGTACTTC	CASSGAAQETQYF
NA	TRBJ1-4	TRBV4-2	NA	TGTGCCAGCAGCCGTACGCATCTAAGTGAAAAACTGTTTTTT	CASSRTHLSEKLFF
NA	TRBJ1-2	TRBV10-3	NA	TGTGCCATCAGTGAGTCGGAGGAAGGCTACACCTTC	CAISESEEGYTF
few	TRBJ2-5	TRBV4-1	TRBD1	TGCGCCAGCAGCCAAGTCCCGACAGGGGGCTTGAGAATACAAGAGACCCAGTACTTC	CASSQVPTGGLRIQETQYF
NA	TRBJ2-1	TRBV4-1	TRBD2	TGCGCCAGCAGCCAAGATCGGGCTAGCGGGGTATTGGGGCAGTTCTTC	CASSQDRASGVLGQFF
NA	TRBJ2-1	TRBV28	NA	TGTGCCAGCAGTTTATCCCTCGGCTATTCCTCCTACAATGAGCAGTTCTTC	CASSLSLGYSSYNEQFF
few	TRBJ1-4	TRBV6-6	NA	TGTGCCAGCAGTCCTAGCGAAGGGTACAATGAAAAACTGTTTTTT	CASSPSEGYNEKLFF
once	TRBJ2-7	TRBV12-3/TRBV12-4	TRBD1	TGTGCCAGCAGACAGGGGTCCCACGAGCAGTACTTC	CASRQGSHEQYF
few	TRBJ1-2	TRBV29-1	TRBD1	TGCAGCGCTGTCACCCCAGACAGGGGGAACTATGGCTACACCTTC	CSAVTPDRGNYGYTF
NA	TRBJ2-2	TRBV2	NA	TGTGCCAGCAGGCCCAACTCTAGTCCCGGGGAGCTGTTTTTT	CASRPNSSPGELFF
NA	TRBJ2-5	TRBV6-6	TRBD1	TGTGCCAGCAGTTACGGACAGGGGACGAGTGGAGAGACCCAGTACTTC	CASSYGQGTSGETQYF
few	TRBJ1-1	TRBV5-1	NA	TGCGCCAGCGAGGGGAACACTGAAGCTTTCTTT	CASEGNTEAFF
NA	TRBJ2-3	TRBV14	NA	TGTGCCACCCGCAGGGTAGCAAAAGATACGCAGTATTTT	CATRRVAKDTQYF
few	TRBJ2-5	TRBV7-3	NA	TGTGCCAGCAGCCCTGCGCTCGGGGGCACAGAGACCCAGTACTTC	CASSPALGGTETQYF
NA	TRBJ2-7	TRBV27	NA	TGTGCCAGCAGTTTCGTGGTGCGGGCTGGCTACGAGCAGTGCTTC	CASSFVVRAGYEQCF
few	TRBJ2-5	TRBV12-3/TRBV12-4	NA	TGTGCCAGCAGTTTGAGGCAGTACCAAGAGACCCAGTACTTC	CASSLRQYQETQYF
NA	TRBJ2-2	TRBV20-1	NA	TGCAGTGCTTTGACGGGAAACACCGGGGAGCTGTTTTTT	CSALTGNTGELFF
few	TRBJ2-5	TRBV9	NA	TGTGCCAGCAGCGTAGGTGGGGGGGCGAGGGAGACCCAGTACTTC	CASSVGGGARETQYF
NA	TRBJ2-1	TRBV20-1	NA	TGCAGTGCCCAAGGAGGGGGAGCCCTCACCTACAATGAGCAGTTCTTC	CSAQGGGALTYNEQFF
NA	TRBJ2-1	TRBV20-1	TRBD2	TGCAGTGCGAACTTCATGACTAGCGGCTACAATGAGCAGTTCTTC	CSANFMTSGYNEQFF
few	TRBJ2-3	TRBV9	NA	TGTGCCAGCAGCGTTCCGAGGGATACGCAGTATTTT	CASSVPRDTQYF
NA	TRBJ2-7	TRBV28	NA	TGTGCCAGCAGTCGAAGGGAACTCTCCTACGAGCAGTACTTC	CASSRRELSYEQYF
few	TRBJ1-2	TRBV24-1	NA	TGTGCCACCAGTGATTTGAAAAGCCAGGGAGAATATGGCTACACCTTC	CATSDLKSQGEYGYTF
many	TRBJ2-7	TRBV7-2	NA	TGTGCCAGCAGCCAATTTAGCGACGAGCAGTACTTC	CASSQFSDEQYF
few	TRBJ2-3	TRBV2	TRBD2	TGTGCCAGCAGCGGACTTAGCGGGAGGATTACAGATACGCAGTATTTT	CASSGLSGRITDTQYF
few	TRBJ2-1	TRBV10-2	NA	TGCGCCAGCCGTTGGGGGCAGACCGGTGAGCAGTTCTTC	CASRWGQTGEQFF
NA	TRBJ2-4	TRBV6-1	NA	TGTGCCAGCAGGATCCCGGGAAAAAACATTCAGTACTTC	CASRIPGKNIQYF
few	TRBJ2-7	TRBV29-1	NA	TGCAGCGTTGGAGGGGCGGATTCCTACGAGCAGTACTTC	CSVGGADSYEQYF
few	TRBJ1-3	TRBV15	NA	TGTGCCACCAGCGGGGGGGGACCTGGAAACACCATATATTTT	CATSGGGPGNTIYF
few	TRBJ1-2	TRBV19	NA	TGTGCCAGTAATACATGGGGTGACAGGGGCTACACCTTC	CASNTWGDRGYTF
few	TRBJ2-7	TRBV11-2	NA	TGTGCCAGCAGCTTAGGAGCAAACCGGGGATCCTACGAGCAGTACTTC	CASSLGANRGSYEQYF
NA	TRBJ2-4	TRBV6-2/TRBV6-3	TRBD1	TGTGCCAGCAGTCAACATCCGACAGGGGAAATTGAGTACTTC	CASSQHPTGEIEYF
NA	TRBJ2-7	TRBV6-5	NA	TGTGCCAGCAGTTACTCTACCGGGGAGATTGCCTACGAGCAGTACTTC	CASSYSTGEIAYEQYF
NA	TRBJ2-2	TRBV27	TRBD1	TGTGCCAGCAGTTTGCTAGGGACAGGGCTATTAGATATGGGGAACACCGGGGAGCTGTTTTTT	CASSLLGTGLLDMGNTGELFF
NA	TRBJ1-1	TRBV7-9	NA	TGTGCCGGTGGGGAGGGGAACACTGAAGCTTTCTTT	CAGGEGNTEAFF
few	TRBJ2-1	TRBV20-1	TRBD2	TGCAGTGCTAGGGTCGGACTAGCCGTCAATGAGCAGTTCTTC	CSARVGLAVNEQFF
NA	TRBJ1-5	TRBV5-1	TRBD1	TGCGCCAGCAGCTTTACAGGGGAGGTGAGTCAGCCCCAGCATTTT	CASSFTGEVSQPQHF
NA	TRBJ2-1	TRBV20-1	TRBD2	TGCAGTGCCTACCCTAGCGGCCCTTACAATGAGCAGTTCTTC	CSAYPSGPYNEQFF
few	TRBJ2-7	TRBV6-1	NA	TGTGCCAGCAGACACAGGAGCTCCTACGAGCAGTACTTC	CASRHRSSYEQYF
NA	TRBJ2-3	TRBV28	TRBD1	TGTGCCAGCAGTCACAGGGGGAGCGATACGCAGTATTTT	CASSHRGSDTQYF
NA	TRBJ2-7	TRBV29-1	TRBD2	TGCAGCGTTGAAGGACTAGCGGGAATCTACGAGCAGTACTTC	CSVEGLAGIYEQYF
NA	TRBJ2-1	TRBV12-3/TRBV12-4	TRBD2	TGTGCCAGCAGTCCACCGGGACTAGCGGACGTCTTTGAGCAGTTCTTC	CASSPPGLADVFEQFF
NA	TRBJ2-3	TRBV3-1	NA	TGTGCCAGCCGGTATGGAGATACGCAGTATTTT	CASRYGDTQYF
few	TRBJ2-3	TRBV5-1	TRBD2	TGCGCCAGCAGCTTGGCCGGGAGGGCACCTAGGGGCACAGATACGCAGTATTTT	CASSLAGRAPRGTDTQYF
few	TRBJ1-2	TRBV29-1	NA	TGCAGCGTTCGACCCACAGGGAACTATGGCTATACCTTC	CSVRPTGNYGYTF
NA	TRBJ2-7	TRBV10-2	NA	TGCGCCAGCAACCCCAGGCTCTCCCACTACGAGCAGTACTTC	CASNPRLSHYEQYF